These 11 T cell receptor beta chains were sequenced from one sample in a study of blood T cell repertoires in COVID-19. The protocol was immunoSEQ multiplex PCR, while the TCRdb copy is restricted to in-frame clones and leaves out a portion. The sample lists about 150,000 clones, 80% to 90% occurring once. Specimen: peripheral blood. These receptors all come from a woman in her thirties or forties with acute or convalescent COVID-19.

The rearrangement joins TRBV2 to TRBJ2-1; D may be TRBD2 (5 bases). Germline V gene sequence: CDR1 SNHLY, CDR2 FYNNEI. V lost 1 base, J lost 4 bases, and 20 bases lay in between. CDR3 length: 18 residues. The CDR3 region has the DNA TGTGCCAGCAGTGAAGTAGCCTGGGAGCAAGGTTCTTACAATGAGCAGTTCTTC. Its protein is CASSEVAWEQGSYNEQFF.

The sample holds one count of this clone. The rearrangement links TRBV9 to TRBJ2-3; no reliable D call. The length of the CDR3 is 15 residues. With 0 bases removed from V and 4 bases from J, the gap between germline ends came to 12 bases. CDR1 is SGDLS, CDR2 YYNGEE, per germline. CDR3 nucleotides: TGTGCCAGCAGCGTAGTTGGCGGAGTGCCAGATACGCAGTATTTT. Its translation: CASSVVGGVPDTQYF. Complete variable domain (other parts from reference TRBV9 and TRBJ2-3): DSGVTQTPKHLITATGQRVTLRCSPRSGDLSVYWYQQSLDQGLQFLIQYYNGEERAKGNILERFSAQQFPDLHSELNLSSLELGDSALYFCASSVVGGVPDTQYFGPGTRLTVL.

The CDR3 DNA follows: TGTGCCAGTAGTACACCGGGACAGGGATTTACTGAAGCTTTCTTT. It encodes CASSTPGQGFTEAFF. This chain uses TRBV19 with TRBJ1-1; 9 positions match TRBD1. This CDR3 is 15 amino acids long. The V gene end was trimmed by 4 bases and the J gene end by 5 bases; junction bases not matched to a gene: 8. Germline V CDR1 and CDR2: LNHDA, SQIVND (reference sequence).

This rearrangement joins TRBV6-5 to TRBJ2-4; D possibly corresponds to TRBD2 (6 bases). Germline CDR1 MNHEY, CDR2 SVGAGI. There are 14 residues in the CDR3. Trimming removed 4 bases at V and 0 bases at J, with 7 bases between. CDR3 sequence reads: CASSLAVAKNIQYF. The CDR3 coding sequence is TGTGCCAGCAGTTTAGCGGTAGCCAAAAACATTCAGTACTTC.

The genes are TRBV19 and TRBJ1-2; TRBD1 aligns across 7 bases. CDR3 length: 15 amino acids. The germline CDR1 and CDR2 sequences are LNHDA and SQIVND (reference sequence). With 6 bases clipped from V and 2 bases from J, the junction kept 9 bases outside the gene matches. This chain's CDR3 is CASRDKLGQNYGYTF. DNA of the CDR3: TGTGCCAGTAGAGATAAGTTGGGACAGAACTATGGCTACACCTTC.

The V gene is TRBV5-4, the J gene TRBJ2-2; the D gene is possibly TRBD2 (6 bases). V shed 5 bases and J shed 0 bases, with 11 bases lying between them. Germline lookup yields CDR1 SGHNT and CDR2 YYREEE (reference sequence). The CDR3 consists of 15 residues. CDR3: CASSRTNANTGELFF. The CDR3 DNA is TGTGCCAGCAGTAGGACTAACGCGAACACCGGGGAGCTGTTTTTT.

This chain joins TRBV6-5 and TRBJ1-5, with D unclear. CDR1 MNHEY and CDR2 SVGAGI come from the germline V gene. V shed 6 bases and J shed 2 bases, with 14 bases lying between them. The CDR3 has 15 amino acids. CDR3 region: CASRPRVWGNQPQHF. CDR3 nucleotide sequence: TGTGCCAGCAGGCCTCGGGTGTGGGGCAATCAGCCCCAGCATTTT.

The DNA of the CDR3 is TGTGCCAGCAGCCGGGGTTCAGGGCGTCATTCACCCCTCCACTTT. Its translation: CASSRGSGRHSPLHF. The V and J genes are TRBV3-1 (or the pseudogene TRBV3-2) and TRBJ1-6, with a weak D call TRBD1 (5 bases). Deletions cut 4 bases from V and 8 bases from J, with 15 bases between. There are 15 residues in the CDR3. From germline, CDR1 is LGHDT and CDR2 YNNKEL (reference sequence).

The CDR3 loop reads CASSAGQGATEAFF. CDR3 nucleotide sequence: TGTGCCAGCAGCGCGGGACAGGGGGCCACTGAAGCTTTCTTT. The J gene is TRBJ1-1, the V gene TRBV7-3; 12 bases map to TRBD1. In germline, CDR1 is SGHTA, CDR2 FQGTGA. Trimming removed 5 bases from V and 4 bases from J; junction bases left unmatched: 2. The CDR3 sequence is 14 residues long.

The chain uses TRBV5-1 and TRBJ2-7, with D perhaps TRBD2 (6 bases). The CDR3 spans 15 residues. The V and J ends lost 0 bases and 5 bases respectively, with 15 bases between them. Germline values: CDR1 SGHRS, CDR2 YFSETQ. The CDR3 region has the DNA TGCGCCAGCAGCTTGGGGCCGGAGGGAGAAGACGAGCAGTACTTC. It encodes CASSLGPEGEDEQYF.

V usage is TRBV7-8 and J usage is TRBJ1-2; maybe TRBD1 (6 bases). The V end was cut by 3 bases, the J end by 3 bases, with 20 bases between. CDR3 length: 17 amino acids. CDR1 and CDR2 (germline): SGHVS, FQNEAQ. CDR3 nucleotide sequence: TGTGCCAGCAGCTTCAGTTCCCTGTGGACAGTCGACTATGGCTACACCTTC. This translates into CASSFSSLWTVDYGYTF.